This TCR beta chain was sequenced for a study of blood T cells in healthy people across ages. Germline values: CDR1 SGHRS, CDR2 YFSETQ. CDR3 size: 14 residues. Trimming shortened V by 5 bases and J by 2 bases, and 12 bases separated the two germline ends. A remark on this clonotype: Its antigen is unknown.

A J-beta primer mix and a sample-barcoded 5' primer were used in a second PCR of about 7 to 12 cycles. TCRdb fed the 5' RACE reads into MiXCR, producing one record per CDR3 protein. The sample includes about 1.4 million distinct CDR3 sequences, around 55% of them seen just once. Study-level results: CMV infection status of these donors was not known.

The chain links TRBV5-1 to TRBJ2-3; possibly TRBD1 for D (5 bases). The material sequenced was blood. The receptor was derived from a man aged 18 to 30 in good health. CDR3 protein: CASSDKGITDTQYF. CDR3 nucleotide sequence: TGCGCCAGCAGTGACAAGGGGATCACAGATACGCAGTATTTT.